This entry lists 32 T cell receptor beta chains sequenced from one sample in a study of blood T cell repertoires in COVID-19. Profiling relied on immunoSEQ multiplex PCR, and the TCRdb table lists in-frame clones only, not all of them. The sample consists of 100,000 to 150,000 clones, about 76% of them appearing once. The sample consisted of peripheral blood. The receptors come from a woman aged 60-70 years with active or convalescent COVID-19.

J is TRBJ2-1 and V is TRBV10-3; tentative D call: TRBD1 (6 bases). Germline V lookup: CDR1 ENHRY, CDR2 SYGVKD. Trimming stripped 6 bases from V and 3 bases from J, with 12 bases between. The CDR3 spans 14 residues. The CDR3 reads CAIRTDSSYNEQFF. The CDR3 DNA is TGTGCCATCAGGACGGACAGCAGCTACAATGAGCAGTTCTTC.

The chain carries TRBV6-5 and TRBJ2-2, with D tentatively TRBD2 (6 bases). Per the germline V gene, CDR1 is MNHEY and CDR2 is SVGAGI. The CDR3 sequence is 14 residues long. V lost 6 bases and J lost 1, with 9 bases in between. CDR3 sequence: CASRRGLNTGELFF. The CDR3, as DNA: TGTGCCAGCAGGCGGGGTTTGAACACCGGGGAGCTGTTTTTT.

The chain has TRBV10-3 and TRBJ1-1; D is possibly TRBD1 (6 bases). V lost 7 bases and J lost 3, with 15 bases in between. Germline assignment: CDR1 ENHRY and CDR2 SYGVKD. The CDR3 has 14 residues. Here the CDR3 DNA reads TGTGCCATCACCAGAGCCGGGGGGCACACTGAAGCTTTCTTT. It translates to CAITRAGGHTEAFF.

The rearrangement links TRBV7-3 to TRBJ1-6; D is unclear. From germline, CDR1 is SGHTA and CDR2 FQGTGA. This CDR3 region has 12 residues. V was clipped by 4 bases and J by 7 bases, with 5 bases between them. The CDR3 sequence is CASSSSNSPLHF. The CDR3 nucleotides read TGTGCCAGCAGCTCATCCAATTCACCCCTCCACTTT.

The rearrangement links TRBV19 to TRBJ1-5; TRBD1 is a possible D gene (6 bases). Germline CDR1 reads LNHDA; CDR2 reads SQIVND (reference sequence). CDR3 length: 15 residues. V lost 0 bases and J lost 5, with 11 bases in between. CDR3 sequence (DNA): TGTGCCAGTAGTATAGATCTTGGGGGCTATCAGCCCCAGCATTTT. This translates into CASSIDLGGYQPQHF.

The chain employs TRBV5-6 and TRBJ2-1; D is unclear. V was clipped by 0 bases and J by 3 bases, with 4 bases between them. Germline values: CDR1 SGHDT, CDR2 YYEEEE. This CDR3 comprises 13 residues. In DNA form, the CDR3 reads TGTGCCAGCAGCTTGGCAGTCTACAATGAGCAGTTCTTC. It encodes CASSLAVYNEQFF.

The rearrangement joins TRBV5-1 to TRBJ1-1, with a possible D match to TRBD1 (5 bases). The CDR3 runs to 13 residues. The germline CDR1 and CDR2 sequences are SGHRS and YFSETQ. The germline V and J ends were trimmed by 4 bases and 4 bases, with 11 bases remaining between them. The chain's CDR3 is CASSPQGATEAFF. The CDR3 bases are TGCGCCAGCAGCCCCCAAGGGGCCACTGAAGCTTTCTTT.

This chain joins TRBV9 and TRBJ1-4; 7 positions agree with TRBD1. Germline trimming cut 4 bases from V and 7 bases from J; bases unmatched to any gene: 10. The CDR3 sequence is 15 residues long. Germline loops: CDR1 SGDLS, CDR2 YYNGEE. This CDR3 is CASSLGRDSGEKLFF. In nucleotides, the CDR3 is TGTGCCAGCAGCCTCGGCCGGGACAGCGGTGAAAAACTGTTTTTT.

The chain couples TRBV28 to TRBJ1-4; tentative D call: TRBD1 (5 bases). The CDR3 covers 15 residues. Germline-derived CDR1 and CDR2 are MDHEN and SYDVKM. Trimming removed 3 bases from V and 1 base from J, with 9 bases in between. The CDR3 reads CASSLSGGTNEKLFF. DNA of the CDR3: TGTGCCAGCAGTTTGTCCGGGGGAACTAATGAAAAACTGTTTTTT.

The chain is built from TRBV24-1 and TRBJ1-1; D is perhaps TRBD1 (5 bases). CDR1 and CDR2 (germline): KGHDR, SFDVKD. The CDR3 sequence is 13 residues long. Between the trimmed V and J ends, which lost 5 bases and 1 base, there was a span of 7 bases. CDR3 sequence reads: CATSVRENTEAFF. CDR3 DNA sequence: TGTGCCACCAGTGTCAGGGAGAACACTGAAGCTTTCTTT.

The CDR3 DNA is TGTGCTAGTGGTTTATCTAGTGACAATGAGCAGTTCTTC. Its protein product is CASGLSSDNEQFF. This sequence joins TRBV12-5 and TRBJ2-1; D is unresolved. Germline CDR1 LGHNT, CDR2 FRNRAP. Trimming took off 3 bases at V and 5 bases at J, with 8 bases between the two ends. This CDR3 has 13 residues.

The chain is built from TRBV3-1 (or the pseudogene TRBV3-2) and TRBJ2-7; D might be TRBD1 (6 bases). Germline CDR1 reads LGHDT; CDR2 reads YNNKEL (reference sequence). The CDR3 loop spans 14 amino acids. V gave up 3 bases and J gave up 4 bases, with 13 bases separating them. The DNA of the CDR3 is TGTGCCAGCAGCCAGACTACAGGGCCGTACGAGCAGTACGTC. This translates into CASSQTTGPYEQYV.

The rearrangement uses TRBV5-1 and TRBJ2-5, with D perhaps TRBD1 (6 bases). V was pared by 5 bases and J by 4 bases, with 15 bases between. The CDR3 has 14 amino acids. CDR1 and CDR2 (germline): SGHRS, YFSETQ. The CDR3 protein is CASRTTGHGETQYF. The CDR3 region has the DNA TGCGCCAGCAGAACTACAGGGCACGGAGAGACCCAGTACTTC.

V gene TRBV10-3 combines with J gene TRBJ2-2, with D perhaps matching TRBD2 (6 bases). The CDR3 is made up of 15 amino acids. Trimming pared 0 bases from V and 6 bases from J, leaving 11 bases between. Germline CDR1 and CDR2: ENHRY and SYGVKD. The CDR3 sequence is CAISESGGLAGELFF. CDR3 nucleotide sequence: TGTGCCATCAGTGAGTCGGGAGGCCTAGCCGGGGAGCTGTTTTTT.

This chain uses TRBV28 with TRBJ2-1; a weak D match, TRBD2 (7 bases). Trimming stripped 6 bases from V and 6 bases from J, with 18 bases between. Per the germline V gene, CDR1 is MDHEN and CDR2 is SYDVKM. CDR3 size: 15 residues. CDR3 DNA sequence: TGTGCCAGCAGCCGAGGGGGGGAGGGTCTCAATGAGCAGTTCTTC. It translates to CASSRGGEGLNEQFF.

The chain combines TRBV6-5 with TRBJ1-1; possible D gene TRBD1, 6 bases. Germline V gene lookup returns CDR1 MNHEY and CDR2 SVGAGI. Trimming took off 6 bases at V and 0 bases at J, with 14 bases between the two ends. The CDR3 loop spans 15 amino acids. Written as DNA, the CDR3 is TGTGCCAGCAGCTCCATCAGGGGAATGAACACTGAAGCTTTCTTT. Its protein is CASSSIRGMNTEAFF.

The chain is built from TRBV5-1 and TRBJ2-1, with 9 bases matching TRBD1. V lost 6 bases, J lost 4 bases, and 5 bases stayed unmatched. Germline values: CDR1 SGHRS, CDR2 YFSETQ. CDR3 length equals 14 residues. CDR3 nucleotides: TGCGCCAGCAACCGGGACAGGGATTACAATGAGCAGTTCTTC. Translated: CASNRDRDYNEQFF.

The CDR3 sequence is CASRGASGGARTGELFF. CDR3 sequence (DNA): TGTGCCAGCCGCGGGGCTAGCGGGGGGGCACGAACCGGGGAGCTGTTTTTT. The chain recombines TRBV28 with TRBJ2-2; 12 bases are shared with TRBD2. Germline V gene lookup returns CDR1 MDHEN and CDR2 SYDVKM. The CDR3 length is 17 residues. The V segment lost 8 bases and the J segment 5 bases; nucleotides outside the gene matches: 12. The whole variable domain, filled in from reference TRBV28 and TRBJ2-2, reads DVKVTQSSRYLVKRTGEKVFLECVQDMDHENMFWYRQDPGLGLRLIYFSYDVKMKEKGDIPEGYSVSREKKERFSLILESASTNQTSMYLCASRGASGGARTGELFFGEGSRLTVL.

This clone was seen once. J is TRBJ2-6 and V is TRBV2, with D maybe TRBD1 (5 bases). Between the trimmed V and J ends, which lost 6 bases and 1 base, there was a span of 10 bases. The germline gives CDR1 SNHLY, CDR2 FYNNEI. The CDR3 length is 15 residues. The CDR3 nucleotides are TGTGCCAGCAGGGAACAGGCTTCTGGGGCCAACGTCCTGACTTTC. This encodes CASREQASGANVLTF.

V is TRBV19 and J is TRBJ1-1; TRBD1 agrees at 9 bases. The V and J ends lost 5 bases and 1 base, in that order; junction bases with no gene match: 2. The CDR3 runs to 14 residues. Germline assignment: CDR1 LNHDA and CDR2 SQIVND (reference sequence). Here the CDR3 reads CASSRDRANTEAFF. The DNA for the CDR3 is TGTGCCAGTAGTCGGGACAGGGCGAACACTGAAGCTTTCTTT.

J is TRBJ1-2 and V is TRBV5-8; D possibly corresponds to TRBD1 (5 bases). V lost 4 bases, J lost 8 bases, and 21 bases lay in between. Germline CDR1 SGHTS, CDR2 YDEGEE. The length of the CDR3 is 15 residues. The DNA of the CDR3 is TGTGCCAGCAGCCTCTGGTATCGGGGGGAGGACGGCTACACCTTC. Its translation is CASSLWYRGEDGYTF.

The chain uses TRBV19 and TRBJ2-3, with 15 nucleotides matching TRBD2. The CDR3 covers 20 residues. With V trimmed by 3 bases and J by 6 bases, 16 bases remained unmatched. Germline V lookup: CDR1 LNHDA, CDR2 SQIVND (reference sequence). CDR3 loop: CASSIGTSGRTFYISDTQYF. The CDR3 DNA sequence: TGTGCCAGTAGTATCGGGACTAGCGGGAGGACCTTCTATATATCTGATACGCAGTATTTT.

The count of this clone is one. The rearrangement links TRBV5-1 to TRBJ2-5, with a tentative D call TRBD2 (6 bases). Trimming left V 2 bases short and J 2 bases short, with 10 bases between. CDR1 SGHRS and CDR2 YFSETQ come from the germline V gene. This CDR3 spans 14 amino acids. Here the CDR3 reads CASSFSRGQETQYF. The DNA of the CDR3 is TGCGCCAGCAGCTTTAGTCGGGGGCAAGAGACCCAGTACTTC.

The chain employs TRBV19 and TRBJ1-2; 9 positions match TRBD1. There are 14 residues in the CDR3. Germline CDR1 is LNHDA and CDR2 is SQIVND (reference sequence). The junction had 3 bases not matched to a gene; V was cut back by 4 bases and J by 3 bases. Here the CDR3 DNA reads TGTGCCAGTAGTAGACGGGACAGGGACTATGGCTACACCTTC. Protein: CASSRRDRDYGYTF.

There are a few counts of this clone. The chain combines TRBV7-3 with TRBJ2-1, with 7 bases fitting TRBD2. Germline V gene data show CDR1 as SGHTA and CDR2 as FQGTGA. Unmatched junction bases numbered 9, after V lost 9 bases and J lost 4 bases. The CDR3 contains 14 residues. The CDR3 region is CASRKSGTYNEQFF. The DNA of the CDR3 is TGTGCCAGTCGAAAGAGCGGGACTTACAATGAGCAGTTCTTC.

This chain joins TRBV3-1 (or the pseudogene TRBV3-2) and TRBJ2-2; D gene ambiguous. The length of the CDR3 is 13 residues. Germline lookup yields CDR1 LGHDT and CDR2 YNNKEL (reference sequence). V lost 4 bases, J lost 5 bases, and 8 bases lay in between. As DNA, the CDR3 is TGTGCCAGCAGCCTTCTACAGACCGGGGAGCTGTTTTTT. Its protein product is CASSLLQTGELFF.

V is TRBV6-5 and J is TRBJ2-7; 11 bases fit TRBD1. V was pared by 3 bases and J by 3 bases, with 4 bases of the junction left unmatched. This CDR3 has 15 amino acids. The germline V gene encodes CDR1 MNHEY and CDR2 SVGAGI. The CDR3 loop is CASSYGTGGSYEQYF. The CDR3 nucleotides are TGTGCCAGCAGTTATGGGACAGGGGGTAGCTACGAGCAGTACTTC.

The chain joins TRBV24-1 to TRBJ1-2; D ambiguous. This CDR3 spans 14 amino acids. Trimming stripped 5 bases from V and 7 bases from J, with 16 bases between. From germline, CDR1 is KGHDR and CDR2 SFDVKD. CDR3 amino acids: CATSASGRFGGYTF. The DNA of the CDR3 is TGTGCCACCAGTGCGTCCGGTAGATTCGGTGGCTACACCTTC.

The V gene is TRBV19, the J gene TRBJ2-2; 10 nucleotides agree with TRBD1. This CDR3 contains 16 residues. The germline gives CDR1 LNHDA, CDR2 SQIVND (reference sequence). The V gene end was trimmed by 7 bases and the J gene end by 5 bases; junction bases not matched to a gene: 10. This chain's CDR3 is CASKTWDRGKTGELFF. The CDR3 coding sequence is TGTGCCAGTAAGACCTGGGACAGGGGAAAAACCGGGGAGCTGTTTTTT. Together with reference TRBV19 and TRBJ2-2, the CDR3 gives the full variable domain: DGGITQSPKYLFRKEGQNVTLSCEQNLNHDAMYWYRQDPGQGLRLIYYSQIVNDFQKGDIAEGYSVSREKKESFPLTVTSAQKNPTAFYLCASKTWDRGKTGELFFGEGSRLTVL.

The CDR3 nucleotides read TGTGCCGTTACAGGGAGCAATCAGCCCCAGCATTTT. This sequence encodes CAVTGSNQPQHF. J is TRBJ1-5 and V is TRBV28; the D gene is possibly TRBD1 (6 bases). Per germline, CDR1 MDHEN and CDR2 SYDVKM. V lost 11 bases and J lost 1, with 9 bases in between. CDR3 length equals 12 residues. Complete variable domain (other parts from reference TRBV28 and TRBJ1-5): DVKVTQSSRYLVKRTGEKVFLECVQDMDHENMFWYRQDPGLGLRLIYFSYDVKMKEKGDIPEGYSVSREKKERFSLILESASTNQTSMYLCAVTGSNQPQHFGDGTRLSIL.

V and J are TRBV7-9 and TRBJ1-1; possible D gene TRBD1, 5 bases. Germline loops: CDR1 SEHNR, CDR2 FQNEAQ (reference sequence). Trimming took 6 bases from V and 2 from J, leaving 10 bases between them. The CDR3 totals 13 residues. DNA for the CDR3: TGTGCCAGCAGTACCAGGGAAAACACTGAAGCTTTCTTT. It codes for CASSTRENTEAFF.

This chain joins TRBV4-3 and TRBJ2-1; D is unclear. CDR3 length equals 15 residues. V lost 3 bases to trimming and J lost 0 bases, with 9 bases between them. Germline V lookup: CDR1 LGHNA, CDR2 YSLEER. CDR3: CASSQVSSSYNEQFF. The CDR3 coding sequence is TGCGCCAGCAGCCAGGTCTCTAGCTCCTACAATGAGCAGTTCTTC.